This TCR beta chain was retrieved from a study of blood T cell repertoires in COVID-19. Study at large: Both acute and convalescent COVID-19 samples were obtained from the United States, Italy and Spain.

As handled by the study authors: For nucleated cells, counts were estimated from reference gene primer amplification. Some clones are missing from TCRdb's copy, which holds only in-frame ones; the method was immunoSEQ multiplex PCR. V and J calls and clone size follow that table, whereas D and trimming were derived from the DNA. The profile shows 50,000 to 75,000 clones, around 77% of them singletons. Unmatched junction bases numbered 5, after V lost 7 bases and J lost 2 bases. Germline V lookup: CDR1 SNHLY, CDR2 FYNNEI. The CDR3 runs to 15 residues. This receptor was taken from an older man with active or convalescent COVID-19. This chain uses TRBV2 with TRBJ2-1; 10 bases align to TRBD2. Sequencing was performed on peripheral blood. Written as DNA, the CDR3 is TGTGCCAGCAACAAAGGACTAGCGGCCTACAATGAGCAGTTCTTC. Translating it yields CASNKGLAAYNEQFF.